The clone carrying this T cell receptor (beta chain) was seen only a few times. This sample was included in a study of blood T cells in healthy people across ages. A sample-barcoded 5' primer and a J-beta primer mix were used in a second PCR of about 7 to 11 cycles. Every molecule of cDNA carried a tag from a template-switch adaptor with 12 random nucleotides. One entry per CDR3 protein results from TCRdb running MiXCR on the 5' RACE reads. This sample has some 940,000 distinct CDR3 sequences, with under 35% found just once. Trimming cost V 0 bases and J 0 bases; bases outside gene matches: 8. The CDR3 length is 18 residues. The germline V gene has CDR1 SGHRS and CDR2 YFSETQ. These data were also filed under a second study, of T cells of mothers and their children. According to that study: Mothers and children who were related shared slightly more overlap than unrelated pairs, but not significantly more.

This TCR came from a woman between 35 and 50 years old in good health. The gene calls are TRBV5-1 and TRBJ2-1; 8 bases are shared with TRBD1. Sequencing input: blood. The DNA of the CDR3 is TGCGCCAGCAGCTTGGAGCCAGGGGGCAAAGGCTCCTACAATGAGCAGTTCTTC. As protein: CASSLEPGGKGSYNEQFF.